This T cell receptor beta chain was captured by sequencing in a study of T cell changes during pregnancy in multiple sclerosis. The CDR3 spans 15 residues. With V trimmed by 1 base and J by 4 bases, 4 bases remained unmatched. Germline CDR1 reads SNHLY; CDR2 reads FYNNEI. Clones were sequenced by immunoSEQ multiplex PCR, and TCRdb holds only the in-frame ones, with some missing. The repertoire includes about 22,000 clones, roughly nine tenths of them detected once, and 7% to 8% sits in the top ten. The chain uses TRBV2 and TRBJ2-7; 10 bases align to TRBD2. The sequence came from a female donor with multiple sclerosis, enrolled in a pregnancy study. Sequenced here: CD8+ T cells from peripheral blood mononuclear cells, sampled after pregnancy. The CDR3: CASSEVSGRGYEQYF. CDR3 bases: TGTGCCAGCAGTGAAGTAAGCGGGAGGGGGTACGAGCAGTACTTC.